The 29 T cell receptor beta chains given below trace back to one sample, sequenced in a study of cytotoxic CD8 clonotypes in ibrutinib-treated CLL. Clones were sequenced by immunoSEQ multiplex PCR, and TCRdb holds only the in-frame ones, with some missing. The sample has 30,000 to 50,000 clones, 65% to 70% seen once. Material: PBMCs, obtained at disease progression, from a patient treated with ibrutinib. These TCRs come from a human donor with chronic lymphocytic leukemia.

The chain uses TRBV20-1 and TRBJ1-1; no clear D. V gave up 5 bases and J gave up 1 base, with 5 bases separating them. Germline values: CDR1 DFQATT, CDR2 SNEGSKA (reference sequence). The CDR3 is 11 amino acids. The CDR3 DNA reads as TGCAGTGCTTACACGAACACTGAAGCTTTCTTT. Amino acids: CSAYTNTEAFF.

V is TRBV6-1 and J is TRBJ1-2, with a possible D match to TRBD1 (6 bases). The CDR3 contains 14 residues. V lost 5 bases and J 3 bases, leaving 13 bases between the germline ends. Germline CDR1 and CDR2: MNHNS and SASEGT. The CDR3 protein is CASSSLRGDYGYTF. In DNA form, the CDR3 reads TGTGCCAGCAGTTCCCTCAGGGGCGACTATGGCTACACCTTC.

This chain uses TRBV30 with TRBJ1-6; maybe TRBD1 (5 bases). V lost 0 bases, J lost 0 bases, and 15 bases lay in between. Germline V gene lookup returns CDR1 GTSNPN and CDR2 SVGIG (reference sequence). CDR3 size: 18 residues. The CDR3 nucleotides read TGTGCCTGGAGTGTATCCCTGCCTGGGGGCTCCTATAATTCACCCCTCCACTTT. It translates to CAWSVSLPGGSYNSPLHF.

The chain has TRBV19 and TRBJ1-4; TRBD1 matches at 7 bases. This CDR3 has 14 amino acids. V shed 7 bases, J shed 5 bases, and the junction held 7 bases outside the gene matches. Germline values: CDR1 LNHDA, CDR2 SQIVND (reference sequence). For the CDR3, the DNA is TGTGCCAGTAAATTCGGGACAGACAATGAAAAACTGTTTTTT. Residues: CASKFGTDNEKLFF.

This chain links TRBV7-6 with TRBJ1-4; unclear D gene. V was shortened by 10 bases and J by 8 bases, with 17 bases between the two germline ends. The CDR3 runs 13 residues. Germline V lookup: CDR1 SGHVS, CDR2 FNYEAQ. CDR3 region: CATTGLGKEKLFF. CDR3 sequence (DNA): TGTGCCACCACCGGCTTAGGGAAGGAAAAACTGTTTTTT. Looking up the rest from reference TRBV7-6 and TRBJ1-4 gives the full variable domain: GAGVSQSPRYKVTKRGQDVALRCDPISGHVSLYWYRQALGQGPEFLTYFNYEAQQDKSGLPNDRFSAERPEGSISTLTIQRTEQRDSAMYRCATTGLGKEKLFFGSGTQLSVL.

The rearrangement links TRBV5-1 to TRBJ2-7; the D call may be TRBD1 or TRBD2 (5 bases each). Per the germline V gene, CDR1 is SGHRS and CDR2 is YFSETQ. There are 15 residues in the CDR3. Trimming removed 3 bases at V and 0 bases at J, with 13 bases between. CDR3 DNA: TGCGCCAGCAGCTCCGGGACGCCTAGCTCCTACGAGCAGTACTTC. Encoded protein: CASSSGTPSSYEQYF.

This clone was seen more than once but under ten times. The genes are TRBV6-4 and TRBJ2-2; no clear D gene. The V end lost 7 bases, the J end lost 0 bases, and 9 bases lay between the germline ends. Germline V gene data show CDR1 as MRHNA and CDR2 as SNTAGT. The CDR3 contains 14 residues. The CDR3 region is CASKSDANTGELFF. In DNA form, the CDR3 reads TGTGCCAGCAAGTCAGATGCGAACACCGGGGAGCTGTTTTTT.

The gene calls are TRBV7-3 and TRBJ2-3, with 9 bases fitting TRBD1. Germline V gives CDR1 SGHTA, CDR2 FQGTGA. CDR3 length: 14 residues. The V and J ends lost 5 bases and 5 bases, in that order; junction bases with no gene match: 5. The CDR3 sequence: CASSTQGAGDTQYF. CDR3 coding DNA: TGTGCCAGCAGCACACAGGGGGCTGGAGATACGCAGTATTTT.

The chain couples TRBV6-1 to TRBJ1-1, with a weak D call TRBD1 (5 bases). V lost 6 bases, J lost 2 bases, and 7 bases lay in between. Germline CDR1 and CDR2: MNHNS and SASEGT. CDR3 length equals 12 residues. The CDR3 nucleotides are TGTGCCAGCAGGCGGGACAACACTGAAGCTTTCTTT. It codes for CASRRDNTEAFF.

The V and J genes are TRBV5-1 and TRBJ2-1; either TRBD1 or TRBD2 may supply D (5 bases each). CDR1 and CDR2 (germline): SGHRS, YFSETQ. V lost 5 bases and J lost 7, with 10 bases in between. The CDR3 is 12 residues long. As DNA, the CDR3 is TGCGCCAGCAGTGGGTGGGGGAATGAGCAGTTCTTC. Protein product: CASSGWGNEQFF. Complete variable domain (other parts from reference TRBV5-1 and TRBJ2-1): KAGVTQTPRYLIKTRGQQVTLSCSPISGHRSVSWYQQTPGQGLQFLFEYFSETQRNKGNFPGRFSGRQFSNSRSEMNVSTLELGDSALYLCASSGWGNEQFFGPGTRLTVL.

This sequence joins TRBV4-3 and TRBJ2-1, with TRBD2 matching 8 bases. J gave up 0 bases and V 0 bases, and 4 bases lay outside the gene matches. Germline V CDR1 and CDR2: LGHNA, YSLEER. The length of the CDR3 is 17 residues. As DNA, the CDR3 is TGCGCCAGCAGCCAAGACTTAAGCGGGAGCTCCTACAATGAGCAGTTCTTC. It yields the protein CASSQDLSGSSYNEQFF.

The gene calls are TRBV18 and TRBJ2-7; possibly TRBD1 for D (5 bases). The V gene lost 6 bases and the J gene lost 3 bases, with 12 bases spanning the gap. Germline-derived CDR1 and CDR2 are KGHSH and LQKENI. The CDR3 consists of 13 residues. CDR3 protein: CASSSGPGYEQYF. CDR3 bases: TGTGCCAGCTCGTCAGGGCCTGGCTACGAGCAGTACTTC.

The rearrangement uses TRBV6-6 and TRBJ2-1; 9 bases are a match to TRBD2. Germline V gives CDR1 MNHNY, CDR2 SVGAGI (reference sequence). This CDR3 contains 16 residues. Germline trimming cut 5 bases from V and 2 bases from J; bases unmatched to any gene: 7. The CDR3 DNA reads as TGTGCCAGCAGTGGGACTAGCTCTCTTCCCTACAATGAGCAGTTCTTC. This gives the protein CASSGTSSLPYNEQFF.

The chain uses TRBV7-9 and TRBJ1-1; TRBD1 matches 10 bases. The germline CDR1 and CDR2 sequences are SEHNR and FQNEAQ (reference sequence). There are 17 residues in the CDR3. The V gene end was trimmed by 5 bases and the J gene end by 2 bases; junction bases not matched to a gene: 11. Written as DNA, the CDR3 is TGTGCCAGCAGCCCGGGGACAGGGGCGATACGAAACACTGAAGCTTTCTTT. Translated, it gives CASSPGTGAIRNTEAFF.

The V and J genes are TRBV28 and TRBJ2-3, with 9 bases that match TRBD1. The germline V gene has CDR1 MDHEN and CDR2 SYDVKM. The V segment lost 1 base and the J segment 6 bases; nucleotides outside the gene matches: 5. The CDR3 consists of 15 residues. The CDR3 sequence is CASSLSGTGFDTQYF. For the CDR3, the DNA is TGTGCCAGCAGTTTATCCGGGACAGGGTTTGATACGCAGTATTTT.

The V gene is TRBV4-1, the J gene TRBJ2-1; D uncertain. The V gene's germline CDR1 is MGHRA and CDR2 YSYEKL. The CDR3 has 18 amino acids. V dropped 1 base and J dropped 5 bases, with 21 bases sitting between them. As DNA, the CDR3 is TGCGCCAGCAGCCAAGGGATCTACACTCACCAAGGGCACAATGAGCAGTTCTTC. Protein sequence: CASSQGIYTHQGHNEQFF.

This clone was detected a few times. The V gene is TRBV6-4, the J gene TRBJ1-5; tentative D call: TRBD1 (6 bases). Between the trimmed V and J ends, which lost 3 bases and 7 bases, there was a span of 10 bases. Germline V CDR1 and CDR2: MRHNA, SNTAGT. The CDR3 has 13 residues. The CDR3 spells CASSEQGGQPQHF. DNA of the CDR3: TGTGCCAGCAGTGAACAGGGTGGCCAGCCCCAGCATTTT.

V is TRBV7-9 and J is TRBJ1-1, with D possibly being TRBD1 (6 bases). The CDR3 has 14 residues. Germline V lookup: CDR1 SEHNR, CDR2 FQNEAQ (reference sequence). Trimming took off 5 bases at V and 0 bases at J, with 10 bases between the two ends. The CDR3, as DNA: TGTGCCAGCAGCGGGCGGACAGTGAACACTGAAGCTTTCTTT. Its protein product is CASSGRTVNTEAFF.

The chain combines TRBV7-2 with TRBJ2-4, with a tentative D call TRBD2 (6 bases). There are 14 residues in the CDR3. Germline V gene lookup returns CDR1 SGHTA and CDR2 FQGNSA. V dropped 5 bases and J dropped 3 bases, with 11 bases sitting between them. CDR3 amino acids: CASSHRRDKNIQYF. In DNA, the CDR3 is TGTGCCAGCAGCCACCGGAGGGACAAAAACATTCAGTACTTC.

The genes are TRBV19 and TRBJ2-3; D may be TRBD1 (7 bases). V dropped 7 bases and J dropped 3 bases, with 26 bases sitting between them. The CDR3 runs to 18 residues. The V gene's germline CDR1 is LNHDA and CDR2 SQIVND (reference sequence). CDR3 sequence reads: CASTTRGGGALGTDTQYF. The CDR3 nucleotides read TGTGCCAGTACTACCCGCGGAGGGGGCGCCTTGGGGACAGATACGCAGTATTTT.

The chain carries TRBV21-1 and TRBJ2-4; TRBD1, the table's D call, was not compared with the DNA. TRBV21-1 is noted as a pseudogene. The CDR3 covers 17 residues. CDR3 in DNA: TGTGCCAGCAGCTCCAAAGGGGCCCGCTTTGGGGCAAACATTCAGTACTTC. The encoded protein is CASSSKGARFGANIQYF.

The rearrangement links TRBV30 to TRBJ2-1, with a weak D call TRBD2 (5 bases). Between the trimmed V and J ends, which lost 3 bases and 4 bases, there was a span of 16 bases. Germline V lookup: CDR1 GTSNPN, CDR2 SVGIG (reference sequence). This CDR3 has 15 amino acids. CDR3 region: CAWSLGSSRYNEQFF. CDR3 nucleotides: TGTGCCTGGAGCCTCGGTTCTAGCCGATACAATGAGCAGTTCTTC. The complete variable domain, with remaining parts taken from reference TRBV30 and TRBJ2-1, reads SQTIHQWPATLVQPVGSPLSLECTVEGTSNPNLYWYRQAAGRGLQLLFYSVGIGQISSEVPQNLSASRPQDRQFILSSKKLLLSDSGFYLCAWSLGSSRYNEQFFGPGTRLTVL.

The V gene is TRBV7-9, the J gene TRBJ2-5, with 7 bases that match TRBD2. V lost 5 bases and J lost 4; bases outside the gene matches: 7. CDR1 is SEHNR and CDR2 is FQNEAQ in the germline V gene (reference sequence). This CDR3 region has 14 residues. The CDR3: CASSGAGGIETQYF. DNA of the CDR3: TGTGCCAGCAGCGGGGCCGGGGGGATAGAGACCCAGTACTTC. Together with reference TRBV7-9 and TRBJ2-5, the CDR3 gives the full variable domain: DTGVSQNPRHKITKRGQNVTFRCDPISEHNRLYWYRQTLGQGPEFLTYFQNEAQLEKSRLLSDRFSAERPKGSFSTLEIQRTEQGDSAMYLCASSGAGGIETQYFGPGTRLLVL.

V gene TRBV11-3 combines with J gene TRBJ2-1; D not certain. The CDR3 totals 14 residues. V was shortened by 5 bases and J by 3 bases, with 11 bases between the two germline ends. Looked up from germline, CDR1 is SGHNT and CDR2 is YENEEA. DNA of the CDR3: TGTGCCAGCAGCACCCGACTGGACTACAATGAGCAGTTCTTC. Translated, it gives CASSTRLDYNEQFF.

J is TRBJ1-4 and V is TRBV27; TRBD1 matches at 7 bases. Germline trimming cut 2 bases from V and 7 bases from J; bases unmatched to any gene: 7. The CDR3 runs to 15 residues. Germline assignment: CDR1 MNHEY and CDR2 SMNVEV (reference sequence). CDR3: CASSLNGRGFEKLFF. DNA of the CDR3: TGTGCCAGCAGTTTAAACGGCAGGGGGTTTGAAAAACTGTTTTTT. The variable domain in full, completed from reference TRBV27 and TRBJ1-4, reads EAQVTQNPRYLITVTGKKLTVTCSQNMNHEYMSWYRQDPGLGLRQIYYSMNVEVTDKGDVPEGYKVSRKEKRNFPLILESPSPNQTSLYFCASSLNGRGFEKLFFGSGTQLSVL.

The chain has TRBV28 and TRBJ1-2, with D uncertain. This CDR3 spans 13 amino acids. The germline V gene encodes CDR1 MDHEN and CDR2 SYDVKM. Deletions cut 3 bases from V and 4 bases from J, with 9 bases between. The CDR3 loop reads CASSLSQLYGYTF. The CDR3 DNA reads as TGTGCCAGCAGTTTGTCCCAACTCTATGGCTACACCTTC.

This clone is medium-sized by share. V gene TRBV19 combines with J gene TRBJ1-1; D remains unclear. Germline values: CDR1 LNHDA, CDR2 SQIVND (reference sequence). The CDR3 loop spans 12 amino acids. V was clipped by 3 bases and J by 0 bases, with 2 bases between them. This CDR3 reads CASSIVNTEAFF. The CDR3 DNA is TGTGCCAGTAGTATTGTGAACACTGAAGCTTTCTTT.

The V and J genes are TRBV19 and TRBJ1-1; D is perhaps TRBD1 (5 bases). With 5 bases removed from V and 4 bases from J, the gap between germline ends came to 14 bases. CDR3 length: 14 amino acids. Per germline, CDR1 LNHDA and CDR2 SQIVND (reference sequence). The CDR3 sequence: CASSPGQGGTEAFF. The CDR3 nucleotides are TGTGCCAGTAGTCCCGGTCAGGGCGGCACTGAAGCTTTCTTT. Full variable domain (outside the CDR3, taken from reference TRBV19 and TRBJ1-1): DGGITQSPKYLFRKEGQNVTLSCEQNLNHDAMYWYRQDPGQGLRLIYYSQIVNDFQKGDIAEGYSVSREKKESFPLTVTSAQKNPTAFYLCASSPGQGGTEAFFGQGTRLTVV.

CDR3 loop: CAWGVAARMAGELFF. The CDR3 coding sequence is TGTGCCTGGGGGGTGGCGGCCCGAATGGCCGGGGAGCTGTTTTTT. The rearrangement links TRBV30 to TRBJ2-2; D unresolved. Looked up from germline, CDR1 is GTSNPN and CDR2 is SVGIG (reference sequence). The length of the CDR3 is 15 residues. V was shortened by 5 bases and J by 6 bases, with 19 bases between the two germline ends.